In this sample, the clone carrying this T cell receptor (beta chain) turned up many times. Its antigen remains unidentified. Time point specified: newly diagnosed GD, antithyroid drugs for less than 3 months. Making the TCR library involved RNA that had been extracted from PBMCs. This record comes from a study of regulatory T cells in long-lasting Graves disease. General observations from the study: Limited samples may have lowered accuracy.

According to the study, TCR beta libraries were built with iRepertoire HTBI primers and CDR3-region Arm-PCR. Authors' methods: The samples yielded approximately 62 TRBV and some 15 TRBJ segments. MiXCR was run by TCRdb on the multiplex PCR reads, yielding one entry per CDR3 protein. For this entry, the V and J calls and clone size follow TCRdb and not the study's own pipeline. This sample has about 450,000 distinct CDR3 sequences, with about 16% found just once. V was trimmed by 3 bases and J by 1 base, leaving 11 bases between them. The CDR3 runs to 14 residues. The V gene's germline CDR1 is DFQATT and CDR2 SNEGSKA (reference sequence). This same sample was also taken into another study, of T cells in Graves' hyperthyroidism and ophthalmopathy.

The sequence was collected from a woman in her 30s with Graves disease. The sample was peripheral blood mononuclear cells (PBMCs), taken at new diagnosis, from a patient treated with antithyroid drugs. The rearrangement links TRBV20-1 to TRBJ2-3; the D gene is possibly TRBD2 (6 bases). CDR3 sequence reads: CSASFAGRTDTQYF. The CDR3 nucleotides read TGCAGTGCTAGTTTTGCGGGGCGCACAGATACGCAGTATTTT.